This TCR beta chain is from a study of CD8 T cells in ankylosing spondylitis. Germline CDR1 MNHNS, CDR2 SASEGT. The length of the CDR3 is 15 residues. Trimming removed 6 bases at V and 4 bases at J, with 16 bases between. Libraries of TCR beta came from quantitative 5'-RACE with molecular barcodes. TCRdb redid the calling of the 5' RACE reads with MiXCR, one entry per CDR3 protein. The sample includes 90,000 to 100,000 distinct CDR3 sequences, roughly 8% of them seen just once. Study observations and caveats: In ankylosing spondylitis blood, a motif of fewer than 10 highly homologous TCR beta variants appeared characteristic.

This clonotype was seen ten or more times. Its antigen remains unidentified. The specimen sequenced was blood, either unsorted or a sorted T cell fraction (not recorded which). The chain joins TRBV6-1 to TRBJ1-5; D is ambiguous. The sequence was collected from a male donor with ankylosing spondylitis or in good health (not recorded which). CDR3 sequence (DNA): TGTGCCAGCAGCCCCCCCGCGGGAGGAAATCAGCCCCAGCATTTT. As protein: CASSPPAGGNQPQHF.